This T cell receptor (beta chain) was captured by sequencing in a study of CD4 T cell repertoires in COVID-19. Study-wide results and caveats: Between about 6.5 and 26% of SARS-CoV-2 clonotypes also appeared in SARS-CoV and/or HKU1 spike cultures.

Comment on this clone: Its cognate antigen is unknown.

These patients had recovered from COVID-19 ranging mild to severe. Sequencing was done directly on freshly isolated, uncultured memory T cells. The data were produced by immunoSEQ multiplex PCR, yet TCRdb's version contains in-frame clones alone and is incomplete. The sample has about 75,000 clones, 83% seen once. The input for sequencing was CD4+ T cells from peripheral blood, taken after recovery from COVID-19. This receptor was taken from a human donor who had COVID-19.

Here the CDR3 reads CASSVETEGNTIYF. CDR3 coding DNA: TGTGCCAGCAGCGTAGAGACAGAGGGAAACACCATATATTTT. The V and J genes are TRBV9 and TRBJ1-3; TRBD1 might be the D (5 bases). The CDR3 runs 14 residues. V lost 0 bases, J lost 4 bases, and 8 bases lay in between. Germline V CDR1 and CDR2: SGDLS, YYNGEE.